This T cell receptor beta chain was documented in a study of spatial heterogeneity in lung cancer. Study as a whole: Detection of beta-chain sequences consistently exceeded that of alpha-chain sequences.

TCR cDNA molecules each carried a unique molecular identifier. TCRdb processed the 5' RACE reads anew with MiXCR; each CDR3 protein has one entry. The repertoire holds about 3,800 distinct CDR3 sequences, more than 7% seen once, with around 60% in the top ten. Time point indicated: sample taken at primary tumor resection. Without sorting, whole RNA was sequenced from tumor, nontumor lung or frozen PBMC. Untreated early-stage non-small cell lung cancer patients, around 70 in total, were the donors. CDR3 length equals 15 residues. CDR1 is MGHRA and CDR2 is YSYEKL in the germline V gene. V lost 4 bases and J lost 0, with 10 bases in between.

This TCR derives from a female donor with early-stage non-small cell lung cancer. This material consisted of PBMCs, taken at surgery. The chain couples TRBV4-1 to TRBJ2-4; D is unclear. The CDR3 DNA reads as TGCGCCAGCAGCCCCCCGGTGGGAGCCAAAAACATTCAGTACTTC. Amino acids: CASSPPVGAKNIQYF.